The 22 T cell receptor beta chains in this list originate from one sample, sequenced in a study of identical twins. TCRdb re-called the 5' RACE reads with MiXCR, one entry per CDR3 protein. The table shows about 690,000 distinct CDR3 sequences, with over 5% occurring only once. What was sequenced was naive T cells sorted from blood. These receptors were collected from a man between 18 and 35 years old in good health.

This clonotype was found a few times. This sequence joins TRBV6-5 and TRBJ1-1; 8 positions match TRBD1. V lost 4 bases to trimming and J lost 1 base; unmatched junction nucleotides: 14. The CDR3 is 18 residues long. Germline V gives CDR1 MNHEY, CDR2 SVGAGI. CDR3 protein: CASSSRTGMWVGNTEAFF. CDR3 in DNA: TGTGCCAGCAGTTCTCGGACAGGGATGTGGGTAGGGAACACTGAAGCTTTCTTT.

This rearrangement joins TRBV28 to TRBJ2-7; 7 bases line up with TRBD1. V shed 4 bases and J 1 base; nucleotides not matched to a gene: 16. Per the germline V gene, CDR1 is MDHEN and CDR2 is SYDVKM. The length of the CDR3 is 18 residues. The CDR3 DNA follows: TGTGCCAGCAGTTCCACACAGGGGTTGGGATCCCCATCCTACGAGCAGTACTTC. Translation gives CASSSTQGLGSPSYEQYF.

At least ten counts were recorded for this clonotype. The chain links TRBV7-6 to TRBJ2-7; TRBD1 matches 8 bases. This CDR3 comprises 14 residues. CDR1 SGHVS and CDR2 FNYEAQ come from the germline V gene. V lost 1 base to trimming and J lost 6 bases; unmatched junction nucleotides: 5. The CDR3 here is CASSLEQGESEQYF. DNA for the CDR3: TGTGCCAGCAGCTTAGAACAGGGGGAGTCCGAGCAGTACTTC.

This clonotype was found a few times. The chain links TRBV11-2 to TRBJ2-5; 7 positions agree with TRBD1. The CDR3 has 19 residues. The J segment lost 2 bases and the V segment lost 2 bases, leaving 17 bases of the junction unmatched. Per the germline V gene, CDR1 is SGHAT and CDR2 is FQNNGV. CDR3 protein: CASSLPEGFYRGGQETQYF. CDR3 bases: TGTGCCAGCAGCTTACCCGAGGGTTTCTACAGGGGTGGACAAGAGACCCAGTACTTC.

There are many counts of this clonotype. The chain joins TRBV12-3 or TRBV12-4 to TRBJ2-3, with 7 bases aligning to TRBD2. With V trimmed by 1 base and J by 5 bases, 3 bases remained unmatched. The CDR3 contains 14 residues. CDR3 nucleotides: TGTGCCAGCAGTTTAGGCGGGAGCGTAGATACGCAGTATTTT. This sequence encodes CASSLGGSVDTQYF.

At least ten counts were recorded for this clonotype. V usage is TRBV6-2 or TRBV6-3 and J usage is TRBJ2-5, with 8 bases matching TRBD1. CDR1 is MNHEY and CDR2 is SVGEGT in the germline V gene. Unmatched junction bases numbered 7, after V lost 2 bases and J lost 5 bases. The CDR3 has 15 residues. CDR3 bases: TGTGCCAGCAGTTACCCAGGACAGGGCAAGGAGACCCAGTACTTC. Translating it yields CASSYPGQGKETQYF.

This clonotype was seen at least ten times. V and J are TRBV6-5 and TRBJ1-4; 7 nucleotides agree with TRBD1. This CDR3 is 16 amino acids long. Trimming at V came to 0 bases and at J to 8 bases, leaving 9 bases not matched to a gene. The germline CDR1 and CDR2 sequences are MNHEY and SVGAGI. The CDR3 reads CASSYSRRGRNEKLFF. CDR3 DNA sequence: TGTGCCAGCAGTTACTCGCGAAGGGGGCGGAACGAAAAACTGTTTTTT.

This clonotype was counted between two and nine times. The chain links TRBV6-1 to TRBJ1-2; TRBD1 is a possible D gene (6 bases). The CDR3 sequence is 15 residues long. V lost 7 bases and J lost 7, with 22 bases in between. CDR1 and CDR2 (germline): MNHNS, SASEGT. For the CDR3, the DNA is TGTGCCAGCATTGAGGGGACGAGGGGGGGATCTGGCTACACCTTC. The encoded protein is CASIEGTRGGSGYTF.

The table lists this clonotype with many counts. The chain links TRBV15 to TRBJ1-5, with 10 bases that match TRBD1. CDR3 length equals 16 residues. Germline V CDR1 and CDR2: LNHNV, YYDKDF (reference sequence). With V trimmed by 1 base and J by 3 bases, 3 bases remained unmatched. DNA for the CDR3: TGTGCCACCAGCAGAGGGGGGACAGGGGTCAATCAGCCCCAGCATTTT. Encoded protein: CATSRGGTGVNQPQHF.

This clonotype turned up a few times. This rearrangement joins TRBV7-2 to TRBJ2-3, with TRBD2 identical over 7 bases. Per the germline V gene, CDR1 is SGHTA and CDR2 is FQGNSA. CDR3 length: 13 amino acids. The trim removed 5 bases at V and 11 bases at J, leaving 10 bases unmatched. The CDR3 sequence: CASSTKGGLGQYF. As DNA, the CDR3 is TGTGCCAGCAGCACCAAGGGAGGGCTGGGGCAGTATTTT.

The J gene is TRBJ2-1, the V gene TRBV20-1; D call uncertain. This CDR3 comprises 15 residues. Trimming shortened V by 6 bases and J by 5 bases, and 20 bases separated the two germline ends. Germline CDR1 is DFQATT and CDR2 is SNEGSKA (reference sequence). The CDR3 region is CSADQILGLNNEQFF. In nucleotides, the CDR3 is TGCAGTGCGGATCAAATCTTGGGCCTTAACAATGAGCAGTTCTTC.

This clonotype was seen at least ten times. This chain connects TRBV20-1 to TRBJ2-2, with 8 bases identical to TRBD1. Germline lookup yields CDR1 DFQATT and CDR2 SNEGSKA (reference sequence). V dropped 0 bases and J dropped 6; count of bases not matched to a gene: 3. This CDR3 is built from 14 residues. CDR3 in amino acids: CSARDQGAAGELFF. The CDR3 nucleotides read TGCAGTGCTAGAGACCAGGGGGCTGCCGGGGAGCTGTTTTTT.

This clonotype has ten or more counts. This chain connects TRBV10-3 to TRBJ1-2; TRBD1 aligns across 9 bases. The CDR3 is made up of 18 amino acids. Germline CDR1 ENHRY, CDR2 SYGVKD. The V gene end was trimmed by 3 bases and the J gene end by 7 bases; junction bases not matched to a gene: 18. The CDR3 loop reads CAISDIGQGREGRFGYTF. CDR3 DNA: TGTGCCATCAGTGATATTGGACAGGGGAGGGAAGGACGTTTTGGCTACACCTTC.

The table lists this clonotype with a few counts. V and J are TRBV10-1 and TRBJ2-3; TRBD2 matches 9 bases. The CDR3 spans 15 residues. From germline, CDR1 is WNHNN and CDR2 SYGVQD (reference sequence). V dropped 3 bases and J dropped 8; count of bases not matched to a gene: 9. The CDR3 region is CASSEGSGSRGTQYF. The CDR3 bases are TGCGCCAGCAGTGAAGGTAGCGGGAGCCGAGGTACGCAGTATTTT.

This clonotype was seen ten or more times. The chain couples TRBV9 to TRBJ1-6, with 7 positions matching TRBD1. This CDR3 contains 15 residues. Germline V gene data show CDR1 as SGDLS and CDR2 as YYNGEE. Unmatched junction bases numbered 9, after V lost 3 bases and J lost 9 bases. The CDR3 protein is CASSGRQGGGSPLHF. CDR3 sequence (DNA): TGTGCCAGCAGCGGCAGACAGGGTGGGGGTTCACCCCTCCACTTT.

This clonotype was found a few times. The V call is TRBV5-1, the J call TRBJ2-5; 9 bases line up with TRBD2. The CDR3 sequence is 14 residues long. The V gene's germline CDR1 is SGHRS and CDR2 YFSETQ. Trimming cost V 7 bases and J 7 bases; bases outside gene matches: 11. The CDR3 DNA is TGCGCCAGCGGGGATAGCGGGAGTTTCGGGACCCAGTACTTC. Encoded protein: CASGDSGSFGTQYF.

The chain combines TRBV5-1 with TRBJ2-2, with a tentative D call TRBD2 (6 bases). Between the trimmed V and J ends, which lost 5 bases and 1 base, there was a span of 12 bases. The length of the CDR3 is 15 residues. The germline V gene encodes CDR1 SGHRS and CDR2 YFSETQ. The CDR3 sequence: CASRQPGLNTGELFF. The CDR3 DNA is TGCGCCAGCAGACAACCGGGACTGAACACCGGGGAGCTGTTTTTT.

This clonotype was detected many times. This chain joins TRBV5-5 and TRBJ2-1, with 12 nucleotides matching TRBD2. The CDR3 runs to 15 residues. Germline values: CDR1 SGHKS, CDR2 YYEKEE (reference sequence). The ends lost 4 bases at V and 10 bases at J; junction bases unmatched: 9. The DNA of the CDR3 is TGTGCCAGCAGCCAAAGACTAGCGGGAGTAAGGGAGCAGTTCTTC. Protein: CASSQRLAGVREQFF.

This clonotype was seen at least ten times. CDR3 protein: CSAQTPGAGETQYF. The CDR3 DNA is TGCAGTGCCCAGACGCCAGGGGCGGGGGAGACCCAGTACTTC. The chain employs TRBV20-1 and TRBJ2-5; perhaps D is TRBD1 or TRBD2 (6 bases each). V was trimmed by 6 bases and J by 5 bases, leaving 19 bases between them. This CDR3 region has 14 residues. Germline-derived CDR1 and CDR2 are DFQATT and SNEGSKA (reference sequence).

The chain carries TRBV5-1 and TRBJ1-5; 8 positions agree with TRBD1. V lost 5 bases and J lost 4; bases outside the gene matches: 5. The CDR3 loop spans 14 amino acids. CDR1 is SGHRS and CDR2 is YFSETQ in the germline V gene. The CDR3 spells CASSSGDRNQPQHF. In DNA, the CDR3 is TGCGCCAGCAGTTCGGGGGACAGGAATCAGCCCCAGCATTTT.

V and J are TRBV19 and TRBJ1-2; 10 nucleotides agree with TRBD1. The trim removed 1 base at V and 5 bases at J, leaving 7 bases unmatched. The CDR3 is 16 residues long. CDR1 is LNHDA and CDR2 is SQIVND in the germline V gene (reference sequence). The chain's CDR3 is CASSIADRGTVYGYTF. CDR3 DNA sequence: TGTGCCAGTAGTATAGCGGACAGGGGGACGGTTTATGGCTACACCTTC. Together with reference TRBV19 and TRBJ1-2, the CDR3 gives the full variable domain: DGGITQSPKYLFRKEGQNVTLSCEQNLNHDAMYWYRQDPGQGLRLIYYSQIVNDFQKGDIAEGYSVSREKKESFPLTVTSAQKNPTAFYLCASSIADRGTVYGYTFGSGTRLTVV.

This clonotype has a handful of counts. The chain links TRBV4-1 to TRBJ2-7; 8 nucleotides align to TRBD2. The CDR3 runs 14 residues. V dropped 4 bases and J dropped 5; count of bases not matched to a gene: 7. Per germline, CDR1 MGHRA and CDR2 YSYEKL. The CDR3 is CASSLGLAADEQYV. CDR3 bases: TGCGCCAGCAGCCTCGGACTAGCTGCCGACGAGCAGTACGTC.